The rows below give T cell receptor beta chains drawn from one sample of a study of monozygotic twins with inflammatory bowel disease. TCRdb reprocessed the 5' RACE reads, keeping one entry per CDR3 protein, no DNA. Reported are approximately 300,000 distinct CDR3 sequences; the ten largest clones contain roughly 5.2%. Sequencing was performed on blood. The receptor set was obtained from a human donor with ulcerative colitis or Crohn's disease, or a healthy co-twin of an affected twin (not recorded which). The CDR3 runs from the conserved cysteine through the conserved F or W. The order of the fields is V gene, J gene, CDR3 protein.

V: TRBV6-2/TRBV6-3; J: TRBJ2-7; CDR3: CASSYLDDEQYF
V: TRBV5-1; J: TRBJ1-5; CDR3: CASSLGSSGSQPQHF
V: TRBV7-9; J: TRBJ2-1; CDR3: CASSPEESGEQFF
V: TRBV9; J: TRBJ2-3; CDR3: CASSGGTGYTDTQYF
V: TRBV18; J: TRBJ2-1; CDR3: CASSPPASGGYNEQFF
V: TRBV10-3; J: TRBJ2-7; CDR3: CAISDLGDVAYEQYF
V: TRBV3-1; J: TRBJ1-5; CDR3: CASSQDNSNQPQHF
V: TRBV5-1; J: TRBJ2-5; CDR3: CASSLFDRTQETQYF
V: TRBV19; J: TRBJ2-1; CDR3: CASTPGLAGVNEQFF
V: TRBV19; J: TRBJ1-5; CDR3: CASSNGIGNQPQHF
V: TRBV5-1; J: TRBJ2-7; CDR3: CASSLEVGTSGFEQYF
V: TRBV27; J: TRBJ2-1; CDR3: CASITSGSPYNEQFF
V: TRBV11-2; J: TRBJ2-3; CDR3: CASSLFRLAGTDTQYF
V: TRBV9; J: TRBJ2-7; CDR3: CASGVAPMRESEQYF
V: TRBV6-2/TRBV6-3; J: TRBJ2-7; CDR3: CASRRNTGVEQYF
V: TRBV28; J: TRBJ2-3; CDR3: CASSLGNTQYF
V: TRBV5-1; J: TRBJ2-3; CDR3: CASSPLGRVDTQYF
V: TRBV20-1; J: TRBJ2-7; CDR3: CSARGLQGSIHEQYF
V: TRBV7-9; J: TRBJ1-2; CDR3: CASSVLYGYTF
V: TRBV10-3; J: TRBJ2-2; CDR3: CAGRGLVTGELFF
V: TRBV24-1; J: TRBJ2-7; CDR3: CATSSANRADEQYF
V: TRBV24-1; J: TRBJ2-1; CDR3: CATSAATWSKGGAVLVNEQFF
V: TRBV12-3/TRBV12-4; J: TRBJ1-5; CDR3: CASTLGGASNQPQHF
V: TRBV28; J: TRBJ2-7; CDR3: CASSERGRALPTEQYF
V: TRBV4-3; J: TRBJ2-2; CDR3: CASSHRSTGFDGGELFF
V: TRBV20-1; J: TRBJ2-2; CDR3: CSAGTPLNTGELFF
V: TRBV29-1; J: TRBJ1-3; CDR3: CSVESRRGVGSGNTIYF
V: TRBV2; J: TRBJ1-5; CDR3: CASIISGEPGQPQHF
V: TRBV5-1; J: TRBJ1-2; CDR3: CASSLEGHPSDGYTF
V: TRBV7-2; J: TRBJ2-3; CDR3: CASRDRRAGDTQYF
V: TRBV29-1; J: TRBJ2-7; CDR3: CSVERGAYEQYF
V: TRBV3-1; J: TRBJ2-7; CDR3: CASSQASGSYEQYF
V: TRBV7-9; J: TRBJ2-1; CDR3: CASSSSTGGLDNEQFF
V: TRBV7-2; J: TRBJ2-5; CDR3: CASSLNPKGRETQYF
V: TRBV7-2; J: TRBJ2-5; CDR3: CASSLGAGGETQYF
V: TRBV4-3; J: TRBJ1-6; CDR3: CASSQAGDRTNSPLHF
V: TRBV6-5; J: TRBJ1-2; CDR3: CASSYSVLGPTAGGYTF
V: TRBV5-5; J: TRBJ2-4; CDR3: CASIRAGGNIQYF
V: TRBV7-9; J: TRBJ2-7; CDR3: CASTLGQANSEQYF
V: TRBV11-2; J: TRBJ2-5; CDR3: CASSLWRQETQYF
V: TRBV6-1; J: TRBJ2-2; CDR3: CASRQRDLPGTGELFF
V: TRBV27; J: TRBJ2-3; CDR3: CASSDPGGGGTDTQYF
V: TRBV5-1; J: TRBJ2-5; CDR3: CASSRREPSPQETQYF
V: TRBV20-1; J: TRBJ1-4; CDR3: CSARDLRGNEKLFF
V: TRBV7-9; J: TRBJ1-4; CDR3: CASSLATAEKLFF
V: TRBV15; J: TRBJ2-2; CDR3: CATSRWGSGELFF
V: TRBV7-2; J: TRBJ2-2; CDR3: CASRGAGGMNTGELFF
V: TRBV7-2; J: TRBJ2-2; CDR3: CASSSGQGPTGEPFF
V: TRBV6-2/TRBV6-3; J: TRBJ2-1; CDR3: CASSPRSPEQFF